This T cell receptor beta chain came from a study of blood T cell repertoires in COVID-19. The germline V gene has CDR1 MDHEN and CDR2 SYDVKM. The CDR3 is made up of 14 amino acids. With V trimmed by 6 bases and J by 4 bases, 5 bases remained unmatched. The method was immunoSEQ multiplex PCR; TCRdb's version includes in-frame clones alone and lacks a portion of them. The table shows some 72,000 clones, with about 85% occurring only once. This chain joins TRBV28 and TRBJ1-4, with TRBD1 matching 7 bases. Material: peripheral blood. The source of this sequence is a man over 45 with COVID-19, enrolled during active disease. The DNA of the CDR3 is TGTGCCAGCAGAAACAGGGGAGTTAATGAAAAACTGTTTTTT. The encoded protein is CASRNRGVNEKLFF.